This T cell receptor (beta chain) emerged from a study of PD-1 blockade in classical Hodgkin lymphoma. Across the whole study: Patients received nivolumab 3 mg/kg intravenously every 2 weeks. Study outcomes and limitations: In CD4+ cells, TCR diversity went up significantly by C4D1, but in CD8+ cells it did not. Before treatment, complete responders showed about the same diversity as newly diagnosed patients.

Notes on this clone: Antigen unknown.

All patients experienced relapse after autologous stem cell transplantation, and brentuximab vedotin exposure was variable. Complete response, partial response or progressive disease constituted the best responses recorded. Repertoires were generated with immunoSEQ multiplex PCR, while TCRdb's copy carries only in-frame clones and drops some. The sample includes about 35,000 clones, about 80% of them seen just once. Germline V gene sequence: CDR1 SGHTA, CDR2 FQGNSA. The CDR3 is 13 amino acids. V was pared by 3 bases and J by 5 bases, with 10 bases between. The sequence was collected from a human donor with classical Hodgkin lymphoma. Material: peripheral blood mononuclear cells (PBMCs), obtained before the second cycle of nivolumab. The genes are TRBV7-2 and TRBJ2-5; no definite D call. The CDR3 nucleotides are TGTGCCAGCAGCTTGAGCCCCATGGAGACCCAGTACTTC. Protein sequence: CASSLSPMETQYF.